This TCR beta chain was retrieved from a study of blood T cell repertoires in COVID-19. Across the whole study: The United States, Italy and Spain provided the acute and convalescent COVID-19 samples.

Repertoires were generated with immunoSEQ multiplex PCR, while TCRdb's copy carries only in-frame clones and drops some. The sample yields some 150,000 clones, approximately 89% seen once. There are 13 residues in the CDR3. V was trimmed by 3 bases and J by 4 bases, leaving 9 bases between them. The germline V gene encodes CDR1 MNHEY and CDR2 SMNVEV (reference sequence). Sequencing was carried out using peripheral blood. The chain recombines TRBV27 with TRBJ1-1; tentative D call: TRBD1 (6 bases). The receptor was derived from an older man with acute or convalescent COVID-19. Here the CDR3 DNA reads TGTGCCAGCAGTTTCGACAGGTTCACTGAAGCTTTCTTT. The encoded protein is CASSFDRFTEAFF.